This entry describes one T cell receptor (beta chain). The data are from a study of T cells after yellow fever vaccination. Universal primer sites and UMIs were introduced during 5'RACE template-switching synthesis of TCR cDNA. Using its own MiXCR run on the 5' RACE reads, TCRdb lists one record per CDR3 protein. The sample has about 630,000 distinct CDR3 sequences, roughly an eighth seen once. The CDR3 consists of 13 residues. J was trimmed by 2 bases and V by 5 bases; bases with no gene match: 2. Germline V CDR1 and CDR2: SGHNT, YYREEE (reference sequence). The TCR originated in a man aged 25-45 years who received the YFV17D yellow fever vaccine. The V call is TRBV5-4, the J call TRBJ2-5; 8 positions match TRBD2. Sample: PBMCs, taken on the day of the yellow fever booster vaccination. This chain's CDR3 is CASRLAEQETQYF. The CDR3 DNA sequence: TGTGCCAGCAGACTAGCGGAACAAGAGACCCAGTACTTC.